The clone carrying this TCR beta chain was counted between two and nine times. Its matching antigen is unknown. Running of the v3.0 immunoSEQ assay took place at survey level. Target depth was about 35,000-50,000 T-cell genomes per sample. Some clones are missing from TCRdb's copy, which holds only in-frame ones; the method was immunoSEQ multiplex PCR. The sample lists approximately 39,000 clones, roughly 80% occurring once. The data derive from a study of long-term antiretroviral therapy in people with HIV. Points from the study as a whole: The ART regimens used between about 2003 and 2018 may be less effective than current ones. With ART, diversity went up but was still lower than in transplant donor controls.

The sequences come from unsorted PBMCs, collected 1.5 years after starting antiretroviral therapy. This clonotype was sampled from a man younger than 35 with HIV.

The CDR3 reads CATETGRNTEAFF. In DNA, the CDR3 is TGTGCCACCGAGACAGGTCGGAACACTGAAGCTTTCTTT. The chain recombines TRBV15 with TRBJ1-1; D may be TRBD1 (6 bases). Germline V CDR1 and CDR2: LNHNV, YYDKDF (reference sequence). The CDR3 runs 13 residues. Between the trimmed V and J ends, which lost 8 bases and 1 base, there was a span of 11 bases.